The 23 T cell receptor beta chains in this list originate from one sample, sequenced in a study of cytomegalovirus exposure and HLA in healthy donors. The PCR ran on 60 Vbeta and 13 Jbeta primers. The data were produced by immunoSEQ multiplex PCR, yet TCRdb's version contains in-frame clones alone and is incomplete. The sample has roughly 240,000 clones; more than 75% are singletons. Specimen: PBMCs. The source is a woman aged 35 to 49 in good health and CMV-seropositive.

The rearrangement joins TRBV7-9 to TRBJ2-6; TRBD1 might be the D (6 bases). The germline V and J ends were trimmed by 1 base and 2 bases, with 12 bases remaining between them. The CDR3 totals 17 residues. Germline loops: CDR1 SEHNR, CDR2 FQNEAQ (reference sequence). DNA of the CDR3: TGTGCCAGCAGCTTAGGCAGGGGCTGGGCTGGGGCCAACGTCCTGACTTTC. Translating gives CASSLGRGWAGANVLTF.

This clone came up a few times. The J gene is TRBJ1-2, the V gene TRBV7-9; TRBD1 agrees at 8 bases. The junction had 4 bases not matched to a gene; V was cut back by 0 bases and J by 4 bases. Germline V gives CDR1 SEHNR, CDR2 FQNEAQ (reference sequence). The CDR3 has 15 residues. The chain's CDR3 is CASSLASGQVYGYTF. The CDR3 DNA follows: TGTGCCAGCAGCTTAGCCTCGGGACAGGTCTATGGCTACACCTTC.

This clone has a single count. The gene calls are TRBV30 and TRBJ2-7; D unresolved. The length of the CDR3 is 12 residues. Trimming shortened V by 5 bases and J by 5 bases, and 13 bases separated the two germline ends. The germline V gene has CDR1 GTSNPN and CDR2 SVGIG (reference sequence). CDR3 residues: CAWLRLGNEQYF. In DNA form, the CDR3 reads TGTGCCTGGCTCAGGTTAGGCAACGAGCAGTACTTC.

Here the CDR3 DNA reads TGTGCCAGCAGTGAGACAGCTTCCTATAATTCACCCCTCCACTTT. It specifies CASSETASYNSPLHF. The gene calls are TRBV25-1 and TRBJ1-6, with D possibly matching TRBD1 (5 bases). V gave up 3 bases and J gave up 1 base, with 7 bases separating them. The CDR3 is 15 amino acids. Germline CDR1 and CDR2: MGHDK and SYGVNS.

The chain links TRBV5-1 to TRBJ2-2; the match to TRBD2 covers 7 bases. The CDR3 loop spans 13 amino acids. CDR1 SGHRS and CDR2 YFSETQ come from the germline V gene. Trimming took 2 bases from V and 6 from J; bases not matched to a gene: 1. CDR3 residues: CASSFREAGELFF. The CDR3 DNA sequence: TGCGCCAGCAGCTTCCGGGAGGCCGGGGAGCTGTTTTTT.

The V gene is TRBV5-1, the J gene TRBJ2-5, with TRBD2 as a possible D gene (5 bases). This CDR3 has 14 amino acids. CDR1 and CDR2 from the germline V gene are SGHRS and YFSETQ. V lost 4 bases, J lost 4 bases, and 14 bases lay in between. CDR3 sequence: CASSNGLRAETQYF. CDR3 nucleotide sequence: TGCGCCAGCAGCAATGGACTTCGCGCAGAGACCCAGTACTTC.

The chain couples TRBV10-3 to TRBJ1-3, with 7 bases that match TRBD1. Per germline, CDR1 ENHRY and CDR2 SYGVKD. This CDR3 is 16 amino acids long. The junction had 8 bases not matched to a gene; V was cut back by 6 bases and J by 0 bases. The CDR3 DNA follows: TGTGCCATCAGCCAGGGACAGCGATACTCTGGAAACACCATATATTTT. Its protein is CAISQGQRYSGNTIYF.

The V call is TRBV19, the J call TRBJ1-2, with 9 bases matching TRBD1. Looked up from germline, CDR1 is LNHDA and CDR2 is SQIVND (reference sequence). The CDR3 totals 14 residues. J gave up 7 bases and V 7 bases, and 10 bases lay outside the gene matches. This CDR3 reads CASTAGTGLFGYTF. The CDR3 nucleotides read TGTGCCAGTACCGCCGGGACAGGGTTGTTTGGCTACACCTTC.

The chain is built from TRBV11-2 and TRBJ2-7; 9 bases are a match to TRBD2. CDR1 and CDR2 (germline): SGHAT, FQNNGV. Germline trimming cut 4 bases from V and 0 bases from J; bases unmatched to any gene: 7. The CDR3 is 16 amino acids. The CDR3 here is CASSSLAGEISYEQYF. CDR3 coding DNA: TGTGCCAGCAGCTCATTAGCGGGAGAGATCTCCTACGAGCAGTACTTC.

This clone came up a few times. This sequence joins TRBV11-3 and TRBJ2-5, with 15 nucleotides matching TRBD2. The CDR3 extends over 18 amino acids. Germline CDR1 SGHNT, CDR2 YENEEA. Unmatched junction bases numbered 6, after V lost 1 base and J lost 3 bases. The CDR3: CASSLVPGLAGGKETQYF. The CDR3 coding sequence is TGTGCCAGCAGCTTAGTGCCGGGACTAGCGGGAGGTAAAGAGACCCAGTACTTC.

This clone was detected once. Here the CDR3 DNA reads TGTGCCAGCAGTGCCTGGCAGCGGGTAGCTGGAATCGGGGAGCTGTTTTTT. Its translation: CASSAWQRVAGIGELFF. J is TRBJ2-2 and V is TRBV6-1, with D possibly being TRBD2 (6 bases). CDR1 MNHNS and CDR2 SASEGT come from the germline V gene. The CDR3 sequence is 17 residues long. The V gene lost 4 bases and the J gene lost 7 bases, with 22 bases spanning the gap.

This chain links TRBV12-5 with TRBJ2-4; 10 bases are a match to TRBD1. The trim removed 1 base at V and 9 bases at J, leaving 6 bases unmatched. This CDR3 spans 15 amino acids. Looked up from germline, CDR1 is LGHNT and CDR2 is FRNRAP. The DNA of the CDR3 is TGTGCTAGTGGTTTGGGACAGGGGGCGTCTGGCATTCAGTACTTC. It is translated as CASGLGQGASGIQYF.

The genes are TRBV7-9 and TRBJ2-5; the match to TRBD1 covers 8 bases. Germline V CDR1 and CDR2: SEHNR, FQNEAQ (reference sequence). J was trimmed by 3 bases and V by 3 bases; bases with no gene match: 12. The CDR3 consists of 17 residues. The CDR3 nucleotides read TGTGCCAGCAGCTTTGATTTCGGGACAGGAATTAAAGAGACCCAGTACTTC. Encoded protein: CASSFDFGTGIKETQYF.

The chain employs TRBV6-5 and TRBJ1-2, with D perhaps matching TRBD1 (6 bases). CDR1 and CDR2 (germline): MNHEY, SVGAGI. Trimming took 7 bases from V and 5 from J, leaving 11 bases between them. This CDR3 is built from 12 residues. CDR3 nucleotide sequence: TGTGCCAGCACCTCAGGGGAGTATGGCTACACCTTC. Its protein product is CASTSGEYGYTF.

The V call is TRBV30, the J call TRBJ1-1; D call uncertain. The CDR3 spans 14 residues. Germline V CDR1 and CDR2: GTSNPN, SVGIG (reference sequence). Trimming took off 1 base at V and 2 bases at J, with 11 bases between the two ends. The CDR3: CAWSGLGLNTEAFF. In DNA, the CDR3 is TGTGCCTGGAGTGGGCTTGGACTAAACACTGAAGCTTTCTTT.

V gene TRBV15 combines with J gene TRBJ2-1, with 9 bases lining up with TRBD2. From germline, CDR1 is LNHNV and CDR2 YYDKDF (reference sequence). The CDR3 spans 17 residues. The junction had 9 bases not matched to a gene; V was cut back by 1 base and J by 5 bases. For the CDR3, the DNA is TGTGCCACCAGCAGAGGTTTAGCGGGAGAGTTGGACAATGAGCAGTTCTTC. It codes for CATSRGLAGELDNEQFF.

The chain combines TRBV27 with TRBJ1-1; D is unclear. The V end lost 2 bases, the J end lost 0 bases, and 10 bases lay between the germline ends. The length of the CDR3 is 15 residues. CDR1 and CDR2 from the germline V gene are MNHEY and SMNVEV (reference sequence). The CDR3 region has the DNA TGTGCCAGCAGTTTAACATCCGCCCTGAACACTGAAGCTTTCTTT. This encodes CASSLTSALNTEAFF.

The chain is built from TRBV30 and TRBJ1-4; possibly TRBD1 for D (6 bases). Trimming removed 0 bases from V and 8 bases from J, with 16 bases in between. The CDR3 spans 15 residues. Germline-derived CDR1 and CDR2 are GTSNPN and SVGIG (reference sequence). CDR3 coding DNA: TGTGCCTGGAGTGTACTCGGCAGGGGTAGGGAAAAACTGTTTTTT. It yields the protein CAWSVLGRGREKLFF. Full variable domain (missing parts from reference TRBV30 and TRBJ1-4): SQTIHQWPATLVQPVGSPLSLECTVEGTSNPNLYWYRQAAGRGLQLLFYSVGIGQISSEVPQNLSASRPQDRQFILSSKKLLLSDSGFYLCAWSVLGRGREKLFFGSGTQLSVL.

This clone was seen more than once but under ten times. The rearrangement uses TRBV6-6 and TRBJ2-2; 10 bases map to TRBD2. The CDR3 extends over 15 amino acids. The V gene end was trimmed by 8 bases and the J gene end by 4 bases; junction bases not matched to a gene: 7. Germline values: CDR1 MNHNY, CDR2 SVGAGI (reference sequence). CDR3 nucleotides: TGTGCCAGCGTCTCTAGCGGGAGAGGCACCGGGGAGCTGTTTTTT. It specifies CASVSSGRGTGELFF.

The genes are TRBV10-3 and TRBJ1-6; 7 bases are a match to TRBD1. V lost 6 bases to trimming and J lost 1 base; unmatched junction nucleotides: 3. Germline-derived CDR1 and CDR2 are ENHRY and SYGVKD. The CDR3 spans 15 residues. As DNA, the CDR3 is TGTGCCATCAGGGAGACAGGGTCCTATAATTCACCCCTCCACTTT. It translates to CAIRETGSYNSPLHF.

The chain recombines TRBV15 with TRBJ1-3; possible D gene TRBD1, 5 bases. The V gene's germline CDR1 is LNHNV and CDR2 YYDKDF (reference sequence). Trimming stripped 3 bases from V and 2 bases from J, with 11 bases between. The CDR3 consists of 15 residues. The CDR3 nucleotides read TGTGCCACCAGCAGGCTGGGGGAGGCTGGAAACACCATATATTTT. It translates to CATSRLGEAGNTIYF.

The CDR3 coding sequence is TGTGCCAGCAGCCGGGGGACTGCCTATGGCTACACCTTC. Its protein is CASSRGTAYGYTF. The rearrangement uses TRBV6-6 and TRBJ1-2; D may be TRBD1 (5 bases). The CDR3 loop spans 13 amino acids. Trimming took off 6 bases at V and 4 bases at J, with 12 bases between the two ends. Germline assignment: CDR1 MNHNY and CDR2 SVGAGI (reference sequence).

This clone was seen only a few times. In DNA, the CDR3 is TGCAGCGTTGAAACCGAGTTGGGGGCTCGTGAGCAGTTCTTC. This sequence encodes CSVETELGAREQFF. The genes are TRBV29-1 and TRBJ2-1; possibly TRBD1 for D (6 bases). Trimming cost V 2 bases and J 9 bases, with 17 bases left between them. Germline CDR1 and CDR2: SQVTM and ANQGSEA. CDR3 length equals 14 residues.